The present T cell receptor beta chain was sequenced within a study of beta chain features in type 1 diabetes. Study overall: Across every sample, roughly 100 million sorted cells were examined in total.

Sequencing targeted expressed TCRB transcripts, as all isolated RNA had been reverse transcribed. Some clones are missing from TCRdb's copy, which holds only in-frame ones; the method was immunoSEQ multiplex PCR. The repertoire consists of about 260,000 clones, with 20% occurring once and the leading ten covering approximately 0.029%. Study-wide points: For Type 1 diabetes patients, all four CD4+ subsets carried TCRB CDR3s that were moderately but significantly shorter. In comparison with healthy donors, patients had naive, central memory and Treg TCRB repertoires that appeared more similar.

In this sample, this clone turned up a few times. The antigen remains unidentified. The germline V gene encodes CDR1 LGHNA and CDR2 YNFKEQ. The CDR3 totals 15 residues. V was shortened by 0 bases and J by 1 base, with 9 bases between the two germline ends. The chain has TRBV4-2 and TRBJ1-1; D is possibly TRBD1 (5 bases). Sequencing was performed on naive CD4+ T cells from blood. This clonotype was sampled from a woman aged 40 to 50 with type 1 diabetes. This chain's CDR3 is CASSQDKTGNTEAFF. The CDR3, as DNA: TGTGCCAGCAGCCAAGATAAAACAGGGAACACTGAAGCTTTCTTT.